The T cell receptor beta chain under discussion was sequenced for a study of blood T cell repertoires in COVID-19. Study at large: The United States, Italy and Spain were the sources of the acute and convalescent COVID-19 samples.

Data came from immunoSEQ multiplex PCR; TCRdb stores just in-frame clones and leaves some out. Here the sample spans 300,000 to 350,000 clones, roughly 85% being singletons. There are 14 residues in the CDR3. Germline V gives CDR1 SGDLS, CDR2 YYNGEE. The V gene lost 4 bases and the J gene lost 5 bases, with 16 bases spanning the gap. Participant age was roughly 18 to 90 years, and participants resided in about two dozen US areas. This TCR was sampled from a man aged 30 to 39 who had recovered from COVID-19. The chain employs TRBV9 and TRBJ2-7; a possible D gene is TRBD1 (6 bases). The material sequenced was PBMCs or T cells enriched from blood (not recorded which). CDR3 sequence (DNA): TGTGCCAGCAGCAACGATAACAGGGCCCACGAGCAGTACTTC. As protein: CASSNDNRAHEQYF.